What follows are 14 T cell receptor beta chains derived from one specimen sequenced in a study of blood T cells in healthy people across ages. Through a sample-barcoded 5' primer and a J-beta primer mix, a second PCR was run for roughly 7 to 12 cycles. TCRdb re-called the 5' RACE reads with MiXCR, one entry per CDR3 protein. This sample has 850,000 or so distinct CDR3 sequences, with around 26% found just once. Sequenced input: blood. Receptor source: a woman of 80 years or more in good health.

This clonotype was seen repeatedly, ten times or more. The V call is TRBV12-3 or TRBV12-4, the J call TRBJ2-3; 8 bases are a match to TRBD1. V was clipped by 3 bases and J by 4 bases; unmatched bases: 6. The CDR3 runs to 15 residues. The CDR3 nucleotides are TGTGCCAGCAGTTTTTACAGGGGGGCGTCAGATACGCAGTATTTT. Translation: CASSFYRGASDTQYF.

This clonotype was counted ten times or more. V and J are TRBV9 and TRBJ2-5; no clear D gene. The CDR3 consists of 14 residues. Germline CDR1 reads SGDLS; CDR2 reads YYNGEE. V lost 4 bases and J lost 5, with 15 bases in between. Here the CDR3 DNA reads TGTGCCAGCAGCTTCCTCGGAACAACGGAGACCCAGTACTTC. Translated, it gives CASSFLGTTETQYF.

This clonotype showed up many times. The J gene is TRBJ2-1, the V gene TRBV30; a possible D gene is TRBD2 (6 bases). The CDR3 contains 12 residues. V was pared by 5 bases and J by 7 bases, with 12 bases between. Germline assignment: CDR1 GTSNPN and CDR2 SVGIG (reference sequence). The CDR3 bases are TGTGCCTGGTGGGCGGGACGGAATGAGCAGTTCTTC. It specifies CAWWAGRNEQFF.

Here the CDR3 DNA reads TGTGCCAGCAGCGGGGGACAGGGGTGTCAGCCCCAGCATTTT. Translation gives CASSGGQGCQPQHF. The V call is TRBV9, the J call TRBJ1-5; 10 bases are shared with TRBD1. The CDR3 runs 14 residues. The J segment lost 6 bases and the V segment lost 3 bases, leaving 3 bases of the junction unmatched. Germline CDR1 and CDR2: SGDLS and YYNGEE.

V and J are TRBV4-3 and TRBJ1-6, with TRBD1 as a possible D gene (5 bases). Germline lookup yields CDR1 LGHNA and CDR2 YSLEER. The CDR3 spans 13 residues. The germline V and J ends were trimmed by 0 bases and 9 bases, with 6 bases remaining between them. The CDR3 sequence: CASSQDRVSPLHF. Here the CDR3 DNA reads TGCGCCAGCAGCCAAGACAGGGTTTCACCCCTCCACTTT.

This clonotype was detected many times. The chain combines TRBV7-2 with TRBJ2-1, with 10 bases aligning to TRBD2. V gave up 10 bases and J gave up 8 bases; unmatched junction bases: 11. CDR1 is SGHTA and CDR2 is FQGNSA in the germline V gene. The CDR3 spans 14 residues. The CDR3: CATAERGGRDEQFF. CDR3 nucleotide sequence: TGTGCCACCGCGGAGCGGGGGGGCCGCGATGAGCAGTTCTTC.

With respect to this clonotype: This may arise from a read error, as a much more abundant clone is one base away. The chain joins TRBV12-3 or TRBV12-4 to TRBJ2-3; D could derive from TRBD1 or TRBD2 (5 bases each). The CDR3 has 15 residues. The CDR3 bases are TGTGCCAGCAGTTTTGACCGGGGTAGCACAGGTACGCAGTATTTT. Translating gives CASSFDRGSTGTQYF.

The J gene is TRBJ1-1, the V gene TRBV10-2, with 8 bases fitting TRBD1. Germline V gene data show CDR1 as WSHSY and CDR2 as SAAADI. After removal of 5 bases from V and 4 bases from J, the junction contained 9 bases not matched to a gene. The CDR3 length is 15 residues. This CDR3 reads CASSQSQGAVTEAFF. The CDR3 coding sequence is TGCGCCAGCAGTCAATCGCAGGGGGCCGTCACTGAAGCTTTCTTT.

The rearrangement links TRBV7-2 to TRBJ2-5; D is uncertain. The J call is in doubt because the DNA end fits TRBJ2-7 better. This CDR3 region has 13 residues. Germline V CDR1 and CDR2: SGHTA, FQGNSA. The DNA of the CDR3 is TGTGCCAGCAGCTTAACAAGACCTAACGAGCAGTACTTC. Translating gives CASSLTRPNEQYF.

This clonotype was detected a few times. The chain uses TRBV19 and TRBJ2-1; D is tentatively TRBD1 or TRBD2 (6 bases each). Trimming left V 3 bases short and J 4 bases short, with 13 bases between. Germline CDR1 is LNHDA and CDR2 is SQIVND (reference sequence). The CDR3 runs 15 residues. The CDR3 region has the DNA TGTGCCAGTAGTATTGGGGGGCAGGGATACAATGAGCAGTTCTTC. It translates to CASSIGGQGYNEQFF.

This clonotype was seen more than once but under ten times. A read error may be the cause here, since a much bigger clone is one base away. The rearrangement links TRBV2 to TRBJ2-1; tentatively, D is TRBD1 (5 bases). Trimming removed 2 bases at V and 10 bases at J, with 9 bases between. CDR3 length: 12 amino acids. Germline values: CDR1 SNHLY, CDR2 FYNNEI. CDR3 region: CASSEQGWEQFF. The CDR3 DNA follows: TGTGCCAGCAGTGAACAGGGCTGGGAGCAGTTCTTC.

This clonotype was seen repeatedly, ten times or more. The chain links TRBV12-3 or TRBV12-4 to TRBJ2-5; TRBD2 agrees at 9 bases. CDR3 length equals 15 residues. Losses at the gene ends were 3 bases for V and 5 bases for J; bases not matched to a gene: 7. The CDR3 is CASSFRLAGTETQYF. CDR3 DNA: TGTGCCAGCAGTTTTAGGCTAGCGGGGACGGAGACCCAGTACTTC.

The DNA for the CDR3 is TGTGCCAGCCGTCTAAATACAGGGGGAAGCAATCAGCCCCAGCATTTT. It specifies CASRLNTGGSNQPQHF. The V call is TRBV28, the J call TRBJ1-5, with 8 bases matching TRBD1. The CDR3 length is 16 residues. The trim removed 8 bases at V and 1 base at J, leaving 10 bases unmatched. Germline assignment: CDR1 MDHEN and CDR2 SYDVKM.

Comment on this clonotype: The junction differs from germline at one of its ends, possibly a read error. The gene calls are TRBV15 and TRBJ1-2; 8 nucleotides line up with TRBD1. This CDR3 has 14 amino acids. Germline V gives CDR1 LNHNV, CDR2 YYDKDF (reference sequence). Here the CDR3 DNA reads TGTACCACCAGCACCCTGGACAGGGACTATGGCTACACCTTC. It translates to CTTSTLDRDYGYTF.